This T cell receptor beta chain was sequenced in a study of post-analysis software for immune sequencing data. Study-level background: Included among the disease courses, which were recorded for the cohort, were relapsing-remitting, secondary progressive and progressive-relapsing multiple sclerosis.

TCR beta libraries were prepared from cDNA with unique molecular identifiers. T cells numbering roughly 1 to 10 million yielded approximately 500,000 cDNA molecules. TCRdb re-called the PCR reads with MiXCR, one entry per CDR3 protein. The table records roughly 540,000 distinct CDR3 sequences, around 34% of them present only once. Study-wide findings and caveats: For normalized Chao1 diversity, multiple sclerosis patients scored significantly lower than controls did. Samples sharing a preparation batch grouped tightly together when assessed by F measure.

The table lists this clonotype with a few counts. Its antigen is unidentified. This TCR was sampled from a girl aged 2-17 years with multiple sclerosis. Sequencing was done on a sample of blood.

The CDR3 here is CASSRGEAALETDTQYF. The DNA of the CDR3 is TGTGCCAGCAGCCGAGGAGAGGCGGCCCTAGAAACAGATACGCAGTATTTT. The chain couples TRBV4-2 to TRBJ2-3; D ambiguous. V lost 4 bases and J 3 bases, leaving 20 bases between the germline ends. The CDR3 totals 17 residues. Germline-derived CDR1 and CDR2 are LGHNA and YNFKEQ.